This T cell receptor (beta chain) is from a study of shared clonotypes between healthy human individuals. Study-level points and caveats: Naive subsets tended to show greater estimated richness than memory subsets.

CD8 cells classed as naive were CD45RO-negative and positively selected for CCR7, excluding terminally differentiated effector memory CD45RA+ cells. A remark on this clone: Its antigen is currently unknown.

The CDR3 sequence is 14 residues long. Germline CDR1 SGHVS, CDR2 FNYEAQ. Trimming pared 5 bases from V and 0 bases from J, leaving 8 bases between. Profiled with immunoSEQ multiplex PCR; TCRdb holds only in-frame clones, not every one. The sample has hundreds of thousands of clones, 95% to 96% seen once. This TCR was recovered from a woman in her 30s in good health. The sequencing input was naive CD8+ T cells sorted from blood. The chain couples TRBV7-6 to TRBJ2-1; D gene unclear. The CDR3 coding sequence is TGTGCCAGCAGCCTGTTGGGCTCCTACAATGAGCAGTTCTTC. It yields the protein CASSLLGSYNEQFF.